The 16 T cell receptor beta chains listed next were all sequenced from one sample in a study of cytomegalovirus exposure and HLA in healthy donors. A multiplex PCR was run with 60 Vbeta primers and 13 Jbeta primers. Sequencing was performed with immunoSEQ multiplex PCR; in TCRdb, only in-frame clones are kept and a portion is missing. The sample shows around 210,000 clones, around 79% of them seen only once. The specimen sequenced was PBMCs. These receptors originate from a male donor in good health and CMV-seropositive.

This clone was seen more than once but under ten times. This chain connects TRBV6-5 to TRBJ1-6; D is possibly TRBD1 (6 bases). Germline loops: CDR1 MNHEY, CDR2 SVGAGI. The CDR3 has 14 residues. V lost 5 bases, J lost 10 bases, and 15 bases lay in between. CDR3 in amino acids: CASSQTGHGSPLHF. Here the CDR3 DNA reads TGTGCCAGCAGTCAGACGGGACACGGCTCACCCCTCCACTTT.

As to this clone: The germline gene is not matched at one end of the junction; a read error may be the cause. The chain carries TRBV7-9 and TRBJ2-7; no reliable D call. Germline assignment: CDR1 SEHNR and CDR2 FQNEAQ (reference sequence). The CDR3 contains 13 residues. CDR3 bases: TGTTCCAGCAGCTCCGTCCTCGCCTACGAGCAGTACTTC. Its protein product is CSSSSVLAYEQYF.

In this sample, this clone turned up a few times. The chain employs TRBV7-2 and TRBJ2-5, with 11 bases lining up with TRBD2. The end of the DNA aligns better with TRBJ2-7, so the J call may be wrong. The CDR3 totals 15 residues. Germline CDR1 reads SGHTA; CDR2 reads FQGNSA. CDR3 in DNA: TGTGCCAGCAGCGGGCTAGCGGGAGGCCTAAGCGAGCAGTACTTC. It codes for CASSGLAGGLSEQYF.

The chain uses TRBV7-2 and TRBJ1-1, with TRBD1 as a possible D gene (5 bases). The ends were cut back, 8 bases at V and 5 bases at J, with 18 bases in the middle. Germline CDR1 and CDR2: SGHTA and FQGNSA. The CDR3 length is 14 residues. CDR3 in amino acids: CASVLLGGGTEAFF. The DNA of the CDR3 is TGTGCCAGCGTTTTACTGGGGGGTGGTACTGAAGCTTTCTTT.

This chain joins TRBV7-2 and TRBJ1-2, with no clear D. This CDR3 comprises 13 residues. The V and J ends lost 4 bases and 8 bases respectively, with 14 bases between them. Germline V gene lookup returns CDR1 SGHTA and CDR2 FQGNSA. The CDR3 protein is CASSSLQYLGYTF. CDR3 sequence (DNA): TGTGCCAGCAGCTCCTTACAGTACTTGGGCTACACCTTC.

The V gene is TRBV28, the J gene TRBJ2-7; 8 positions agree with TRBD1. Germline V gives CDR1 MDHEN, CDR2 SYDVKM. The CDR3 sequence is 13 residues long. The ends lost 8 bases at V and 0 bases at J; junction bases unmatched: 3. Written as DNA, the CDR3 is TGTGCCAGCGCGGACAGGGCCTCCTACGAGCAGTACTTC. Residues: CASADRASYEQYF.

This rearrangement joins TRBV5-6 to TRBJ2-3, with a tentative D call TRBD2 (6 bases). The CDR3 covers 17 residues. The ends were cut back, 1 base at V and 9 bases at J, with 24 bases in the middle. The germline CDR1 and CDR2 sequences are SGHDT and YYEEEE. CDR3 coding DNA: TGTGCCAGCAGCTTGAGGCACCTCCTGACGGCGGGATCCACGCAGTATTTT. It is translated as CASSLRHLLTAGSTQYF.

The chain joins TRBV11-1 to TRBJ2-7, with a tentative D call TRBD1 (6 bases). V was cut by 5 bases and J by 2 bases, with 10 bases left in between. CDR1 and CDR2 (germline): SGHAT, FQDESV (reference sequence). This CDR3 has 13 amino acids. CDR3 residues: CASSPTGPYEQYF. The CDR3 DNA follows: TGTGCCAGCAGCCCGACAGGTCCCTACGAGCAGTACTTC. Combining the CDR3 with reference TRBV11-1 and TRBJ2-7 gives the whole variable domain EAEVAQSPRYKITEKSQAVAFWCDPISGHATLYWYRQILGQGPELLVQFQDESVVDDSQLPKDRFSAERLKGVDSTLKIQPAELGDSAMYLCASSPTGPYEQYFGPGTRLTVT.

The V and J genes are TRBV11-2 and TRBJ1-1; a possible D gene is TRBD1 (5 bases). Deletions cut 5 bases from V and 0 bases from J, with 10 bases between. Germline V CDR1 and CDR2: SGHAT, FQNNGV. This CDR3 is 14 amino acids long. Here the CDR3 reads CASSDGAMNTEAFF. CDR3 DNA: TGTGCCAGCAGCGATGGGGCTATGAACACTGAAGCTTTCTTT.

There are a few counts of this clone. V usage is TRBV19 and J usage is TRBJ1-5; 7 bases map to TRBD1. Germline-derived CDR1 and CDR2 are LNHDA and SQIVND (reference sequence). The V gene end was trimmed by 6 bases and the J gene end by 7 bases; junction bases not matched to a gene: 6. The CDR3 has 13 residues. CDR3: CASRNRGLQPQHF. The DNA for the CDR3 is TGTGCCAGTAGGAACAGGGGTCTCCAGCCCCAGCATTTT.

This clone was counted between two and nine times. This chain uses TRBV27 with TRBJ2-2; a possible D gene is TRBD2 (5 bases). The V gene's germline CDR1 is MNHEY and CDR2 SMNVEV (reference sequence). This CDR3 has 15 amino acids. V lost 8 bases and J 4 bases, leaving 17 bases between the germline ends. This CDR3 is CASRSGGFITGELFF. The CDR3 DNA follows: TGTGCCAGCCGGTCAGGAGGTTTTATCACCGGGGAGCTGTTTTTT.

V and J are TRBV11-1 and TRBJ2-5; 12 nucleotides agree with TRBD2. Unmatched junction bases numbered 6, after V lost 5 bases and J lost 5 bases. CDR1 and CDR2 from the germline V gene are SGHAT and FQDESV (reference sequence). This CDR3 spans 15 amino acids. The CDR3 DNA follows: TGTGCCAGCAGCCTCCCGACTAGCGGGAGCGAGACCCAGTACTTC. Translating it yields CASSLPTSGSETQYF.

V gene TRBV28 combines with J gene TRBJ2-7; D is perhaps TRBD2 (7 bases). The length of the CDR3 is 15 residues. Trimming stripped 3 bases from V and 3 bases from J, with 15 bases between. Germline V gene sequence: CDR1 MDHEN, CDR2 SYDVKM. In nucleotides, the CDR3 is TGTGCCAGCAGTTTCACGGAGCGGGACAACTACGAGCAGTACTTC. This codes for CASSFTERDNYEQYF.

A remark on this clone: The junction differs from germline at one of its ends, possibly a read error. This chain links TRBV6-5 with TRBJ1-2; 8 positions match TRBD1. The CDR3 contains 12 residues. Germline CDR1 is MNHEY and CDR2 is SVGAGI. The CDR3 DNA follows: TGTGCCAGCAGTTATAGGTCGGGACAGGATGTCTTC. Translating it yields CASSYRSGQDVF.

The gene calls are TRBV11-1 and TRBJ2-5; D is uncertain. There are 12 residues in the CDR3. The germline V gene has CDR1 SGHAT and CDR2 FQDESV (reference sequence). The germline V and J ends were trimmed by 5 bases and 5 bases, with 9 bases remaining between them. CDR3 sequence: CASSPITETQYF. The CDR3 DNA reads TGTGCCAGCAGCCCTATAACGGAGACCCAGTACTTC.

The V and J genes are TRBV28 and TRBJ1-2; D ambiguous. Trimming pared 3 bases from V and 1 base from J, leaving 9 bases between. CDR1 is MDHEN and CDR2 is SYDVKM in the germline V gene. The CDR3 is 14 residues long. CDR3 DNA sequence: TGTGCCAGCAGTTTTCGAGCTTTTAACTATGGCTACACCTTC. Translated, it gives CASSFRAFNYGYTF.